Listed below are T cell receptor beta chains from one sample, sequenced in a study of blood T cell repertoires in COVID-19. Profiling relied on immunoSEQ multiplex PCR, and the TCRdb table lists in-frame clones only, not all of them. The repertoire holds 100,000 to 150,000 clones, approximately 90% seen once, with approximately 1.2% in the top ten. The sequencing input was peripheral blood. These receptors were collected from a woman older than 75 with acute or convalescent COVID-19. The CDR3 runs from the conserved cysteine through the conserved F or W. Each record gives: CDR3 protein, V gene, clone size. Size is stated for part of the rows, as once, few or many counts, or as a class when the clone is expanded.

cdr3_aa: CASSRSQGPNTGELFF
v_call: TRBV19
clone_size: -

cdr3_aa: CASSQVQKRGEQYF
v_call: TRBV4-1
clone_size: -

cdr3_aa: CASSEQGPNTEAFF
v_call: TRBV18
clone_size: -

cdr3_aa: CASSKVHGTRGTNYEQYF
v_call: TRBV21-1
clone_size: -

cdr3_aa: CASSPRGSTDTQYF
v_call: TRBV6-5
clone_size: -

cdr3_aa: CASSPGTVTYGYTF
v_call: TRBV11-2
clone_size: -

cdr3_aa: CASSLAVVAGVETQYF
v_call: TRBV5-1
clone_size: -

cdr3_aa: CASSQGQGNNSPLHF
v_call: TRBV3-1/TRBV3-2
clone_size: -

cdr3_aa: CASSVGGLTNTGELFF
v_call: TRBV5-6
clone_size: -

cdr3_aa: CASSPGDRANEKLFF
v_call: TRBV5-1
clone_size: -

cdr3_aa: CASSPRIEQYF
v_call: TRBV7-8
clone_size: -

cdr3_aa: CASSPPGLNINEQFF
v_call: TRBV18
clone_size: -

cdr3_aa: CASSPGLAEGPGELFF
v_call: TRBV11-2
clone_size: -

cdr3_aa: CATKERGQAGPNYGYTF
v_call: TRBV28
clone_size: -

cdr3_aa: CASSPTGDTQYF
v_call: TRBV7-9
clone_size: -

cdr3_aa: CASSGGTSANEQYF
v_call: TRBV7-6
clone_size: -

cdr3_aa: CASRGAGHEKLFF
v_call: TRBV6-5
clone_size: once

cdr3_aa: CASSLRSGGSTDTQYF
v_call: TRBV3-1/TRBV3-2
clone_size: -

cdr3_aa: CASSQPAAGRDYGYTF
v_call: TRBV5-8
clone_size: -

cdr3_aa: CASTPLAGVTGELFF
v_call: TRBV5-6
clone_size: -

cdr3_aa: CASSEGDRGETQYF
v_call: TRBV2
clone_size: -

cdr3_aa: CASSLDRGYEQYF
v_call: TRBV7-3
clone_size: -

cdr3_aa: CASSLTAGVSYNEQFF
v_call: TRBV5-1
clone_size: -

cdr3_aa: CASSLGYGSSYNEQFF
v_call: TRBV5-1
clone_size: -

cdr3_aa: CASSYSKDTAYEQYF
v_call: TRBV6-6
clone_size: -

cdr3_aa: CASSLRLGHISGANVLTF
v_call: TRBV7-2
clone_size: -

cdr3_aa: CASSFLPTGSETQYF
v_call: TRBV11-2
clone_size: -